These 27 T cell receptor beta chains share one sample of origin, sequenced in a study of blood T cell repertoires in COVID-19. Only in-frame clones appear in the TCRdb table, and some are missing; sequencing was by immunoSEQ multiplex PCR. The table has hundreds of thousands of clones, 82% seen once; the top ten hold 3.6%. Material: peripheral blood. These receptors came from a woman older than 75 with acute or convalescent COVID-19.

The V call is TRBV4-1, the J call TRBJ1-1; a weak D match, TRBD1 (6 bases). The V and J ends lost 0 bases and 6 bases respectively, with 20 bases between them. The CDR3 consists of 17 residues. Germline-derived CDR1 and CDR2 are MGHRA and YSYEKL. The CDR3 nucleotides are TGCGCCAGCAGCCAAGACCCGTTTCTCCAGGGGTTGGCTGAAGCTTTCTTT. Translated, it gives CASSQDPFLQGLAEAFF.

The chain couples TRBV7-2 to TRBJ2-3, with 9 bases that match TRBD1. Germline CDR1 is SGHTA and CDR2 is FQGNSA. This CDR3 region has 14 residues. V shed 5 bases, J shed 4 bases, and the junction held 4 bases outside the gene matches. CDR3 bases: TGTGCCAGCAGCGGACAGGGGCAGGCAGATACGCAGTATTTT. The encoded protein is CASSGQGQADTQYF. The variable domain in full, completed from reference TRBV7-2 and TRBJ2-3, reads GAGVSQSPSNKVTEKGKDVELRCDPISGHTALYWYRQSLGQGLEFLIYFQGNSAPDKSGLPSDRFSAERTGGSVSTLTIQRTQQEDSAVYLCASSGQGQADTQYFGPGTRLTVL.

The gene calls are TRBV7-9 and TRBJ2-6, with 11 bases identical to TRBD2. Looked up from germline, CDR1 is SEHNR and CDR2 is FQNEAQ (reference sequence). CDR3 length: 17 residues. V gave up 4 bases and J gave up 0 bases; unmatched junction bases: 2. CDR3: CASSSSGGPSGANVLTF. The CDR3, as DNA: TGTGCCAGCAGCTCTAGCGGGGGGCCCTCTGGGGCCAACGTCCTGACTTTC.

The chain couples TRBV5-6 to TRBJ1-5, with D possibly TRBD1 on 5 matching bases. CDR3 length: 15 residues. The germline gives CDR1 SGHDT, CDR2 YYEEEE. Trimming removed 0 bases at V and 0 bases at J, with 7 bases between. CDR3 in DNA: TGTGCCAGCAGCTTGGGACAGTATAGCAATCAGCCCCAGCATTTT. Residues: CASSLGQYSNQPQHF. Looking up the rest from reference TRBV5-6 and TRBJ1-5 gives the full variable domain: DAGVTQSPTHLIKTRGQQVTLRCSPKSGHDTVSWYQQALGQGPQFIFQYYEEEERQRGNFPDRFSGHQFPNYSSELNVNALLLGDSALYLCASSLGQYSNQPQHFGDGTRLSIL.

The rearrangement uses TRBV19 and TRBJ1-5, with a tentative D call TRBD1 (6 bases). V was trimmed by 5 bases and J by 6 bases, leaving 11 bases between them. This CDR3 has 13 amino acids. Looked up from germline, CDR1 is LNHDA and CDR2 is SQIVND (reference sequence). The CDR3 loop reads CASSPQGFQPQHF. The CDR3, as DNA: TGTGCCAGTAGTCCCCAGGGGTTTCAGCCCCAGCATTTT.

This clone showed up just once. This chain joins TRBV4-1 and TRBJ1-3, with a tentative D call TRBD1 (6 bases). This CDR3 is built from 17 residues. Germline V gives CDR1 MGHRA, CDR2 YSYEKL. V was cut by 1 base and J by 3 bases, with 16 bases left in between. The CDR3 sequence is CASSQAPGGLGGNTIYF. DNA of the CDR3: TGCGCCAGCAGCCAAGCCCCCGGGGGGCTGGGTGGAAACACCATATATTTT.

The chain uses TRBV7-8 and TRBJ2-2, with TRBD1 as a possible D gene (6 bases). In germline, CDR1 is SGHVS, CDR2 FQNEAQ. The CDR3 has 14 amino acids. V was clipped by 4 bases and J by 8 bases, with 14 bases between them. The CDR3 DNA is TGTGCCAGCAGCTACAGGGACGGAGCGGGGGAGCTGTTTTTT. Its translation is CASSYRDGAGELFF.

The V and J genes are TRBV27 and TRBJ1-2, with TRBD1 matching 8 bases. From germline, CDR1 is MNHEY and CDR2 SMNVEV (reference sequence). V shed 3 bases, J shed 4 bases, and the junction held 4 bases outside the gene matches. This CDR3 comprises 14 residues. The CDR3 DNA follows: TGTGCCAGCAGTTTGGCAGGGGGCGCCTATGGCTACACCTTC. Protein sequence: CASSLAGGAYGYTF.

This chain links TRBV9 with TRBJ1-2; D gene uncertain. Germline CDR1 SGDLS, CDR2 YYNGEE. V dropped 4 bases and J dropped 4 bases, with 11 bases sitting between them. The CDR3 runs to 13 residues. DNA for the CDR3: TGTGCCAGCAGCCCCCGGGCGGGCTATGGCTACACCTTC. It specifies CASSPRAGYGYTF.

Notes on this clone: The identical CDR3 is also encoded by other nucleotide sequences in the sample. The genes are TRBV7-9 and TRBJ1-3, with D perhaps matching TRBD1 (5 bases). The V end was cut by 2 bases, the J end by 4 bases, with 6 bases between. Germline CDR1 SEHNR, CDR2 FQNEAQ (reference sequence). CDR3 length: 13 amino acids. CDR3 DNA sequence: TGTGCCAGCAGCTTACGGGGGGGAAACACCATATATTTT. Protein sequence: CASSLRGGNTIYF.

With respect to this clone: This specimen includes other DNA sequences encoding the same CDR3. The V gene is TRBV5-1, the J gene TRBJ1-1; D is unclear. V lost 5 bases to trimming and J lost 1 base, with 9 bases between them. CDR1 is SGHRS and CDR2 is YFSETQ in the germline V gene. The CDR3 has 13 amino acids. The DNA of the CDR3 is TGCGCCAGCAGAACCGGAGGGAACACTGAAGCTTTCTTT. Amino acids: CASRTGGNTEAFF. The full variable domain, its missing parts supplied by reference TRBV5-1 and TRBJ1-1, is KAGVTQTPRYLIKTRGQQVTLSCSPISGHRSVSWYQQTPGQGLQFLFEYFSETQRNKGNFPGRFSGRQFSNSRSEMNVSTLELGDSALYLCASRTGGNTEAFFGQGTRLTVV.

Written as DNA, the CDR3 is TGTGCCAGCAGCAAGAGGGACAGGGGGCACGAGGGCTACACCTTC. It is translated as CASSKRDRGHEGYTF. The V call is TRBV5-4, the J call TRBJ1-2; TRBD1 matches 12 bases. The trim removed 4 bases at V and 8 bases at J, leaving 9 bases unmatched. Germline V gene data show CDR1 as SGHNT and CDR2 as YYREEE (reference sequence). The CDR3 runs to 15 residues.

In regard to this clone: The junction does not match germline at one end; this may be a read error. The J gene is TRBJ2-7, the V gene TRBV6-2 or TRBV6-3, with D maybe TRBD1 (7 bases). Germline CDR1 is MNHEY and CDR2 is SVGEGT. The CDR3 is 11 residues long. CDR3 in DNA: TGTGCCAGCAGTCGCGGGACAGCCCTAGGTTTC. Protein sequence: CASSRGTALGF.

J is TRBJ1-4 and V is TRBV5-4; the match to TRBD1 covers 10 bases. After removal of 4 bases from V and 6 bases from J, the junction contained 12 bases not matched to a gene. CDR1 is SGHNT and CDR2 is YYREEE in the germline V gene (reference sequence). The CDR3 totals 17 residues. CDR3 DNA sequence: TGTGCCAGCAGCGTAGCGGGACAGGGGTTGGGTGATGAAAAACTGTTTTTT. Protein: CASSVAGQGLGDEKLFF. Full variable domain (rest looked up from reference TRBV5-4 and TRBJ1-4): ETGVTQSPTHLIKTRGQQVTLRCSSQSGHNTVSWYQQALGQGPQFIFQYYREEENGRGNFPPRFSGLQFPNYSSELNVNALELDDSALYLCASSVAGQGLGDEKLFFGSGTQLSVL.

The J gene is TRBJ2-3, the V gene TRBV11-2; the match to TRBD2 covers 10 bases. The V gene end was trimmed by 5 bases and the J gene end by 1 base; junction bases not matched to a gene: 9. The CDR3 has 17 residues. CDR1 and CDR2 from the germline V gene are SGHAT and FQNNGV. DNA of the CDR3: TGTGCCAGCAGCCAACGCGCTAGCGGGGGTGGCACAGATACGCAGTATTTT. This translates into CASSQRASGGGTDTQYF.

The gene calls are TRBV9 and TRBJ1-5; maybe TRBD1 (5 bases). Germline CDR1 and CDR2: SGDLS and YYNGEE. The CDR3 length is 15 residues. Trimming shortened V by 1 base and J by 7 bases, and 15 bases separated the two germline ends. The CDR3 DNA sequence: TGTGCCAGCAGCGTAAACCCCGGCGGGGGGCAGCCCCAGCATTTT. Its protein is CASSVNPGGGQPQHF.

This clone was detected once. V is TRBV24-1 and J is TRBJ2-7, with D possibly matching TRBD1 (5 bases). CDR1 is KGHDR and CDR2 is SFDVKD in the germline V gene. CDR3 length equals 19 residues. The V and J ends lost 8 bases and 1 base respectively, with 29 bases between them. CDR3 sequence reads: CATTLSVHRTTLKSYEQYF. CDR3 coding DNA: TGTGCCACCACGCTATCCGTGCACAGGACAACCCTTAAATCCTACGAGCAGTACTTC.

Notes on this clone: Other DNA sequences in the same sample also yield this CDR3. This sequence joins TRBV7-9 and TRBJ1-5; D gene ambiguous. Germline V gives CDR1 SEHNR, CDR2 FQNEAQ (reference sequence). Trimming pared 5 bases from V and 4 bases from J, leaving 9 bases between. The CDR3 contains 13 residues. The DNA of the CDR3 is TGTGCCAGCAGCCGGGGAGGGAATCAGCCCCAGCATTTT. Translated: CASSRGGNQPQHF.

The chain couples TRBV6-2 or TRBV6-3 to TRBJ1-2; 10 positions agree with TRBD1. CDR3 length: 17 amino acids. The trim removed 2 bases at V and 6 bases at J, leaving 12 bases unmatched. CDR1 and CDR2 from the germline V gene are MNHEY and SVGEGT. The CDR3 bases are TGTGCCAGCAGTTACCCCCTACCTGGGACAGGGGTAAATGGCTACACCTTC. Protein product: CASSYPLPGTGVNGYTF.

V is TRBV5-4 and J is TRBJ1-1; the D is unclear. Germline CDR1 reads SGHNT; CDR2 reads YYREEE (reference sequence). Trimming stripped 5 bases from V and 4 bases from J, with 9 bases between. CDR3 length equals 12 residues. In nucleotides, the CDR3 is TGTGCCAGCAGTACCCGGGGCACTGAAGCTTTCTTT. Its protein is CASSTRGTEAFF.

This clone is a singleton in its sample. This chain connects TRBV9 to TRBJ2-2; D might be TRBD1 (6 bases). Germline CDR1 is SGDLS and CDR2 is YYNGEE. Trimming stripped 1 base from V and 4 bases from J, with 17 bases between. The CDR3 length is 17 residues. CDR3 sequence (DNA): TGTGCCAGCAGCGTAAAGGGGGATTATGTTGGCACCGGGGAGCTGTTTTTT. It encodes CASSVKGDYVGTGELFF.

The rearrangement joins TRBV25-1 to TRBJ1-1, with unresolved D. Between the trimmed V and J ends, which lost 0 bases and 1 base, there was a span of 9 bases. Germline assignment: CDR1 MGHDK and CDR2 SYGVNS. The CDR3 contains 15 residues. CDR3 region: CASSEYSEQNTEAFF. The CDR3 bases are TGTGCCAGCAGTGAATATTCTGAACAGAACACTGAAGCTTTCTTT.

The chain joins TRBV4-2 to TRBJ2-1; 10 bases are shared with TRBD2. Trimming removed 0 bases from V and 8 bases from J; junction bases left unmatched: 7. This CDR3 is built from 16 residues. Germline V CDR1 and CDR2: LGHNA, YNFKEQ. The chain's CDR3 is CASSQDISGGAYEQFF. CDR3 in DNA: TGTGCCAGCAGCCAAGATATAAGCGGGGGGGCTTATGAGCAGTTCTTC.

V and J are TRBV3-1 (or the pseudogene TRBV3-2) and TRBJ1-1; the match to TRBD1 covers 7 bases. Losses at the gene ends were 3 bases for V and 5 bases for J; bases not matched to a gene: 15. CDR1 LGHDT and CDR2 YNNKEL come from the germline V gene (reference sequence). This CDR3 region has 17 residues. The CDR3 here is CASSHINRGGGGTEAFF. The CDR3 nucleotides read TGTGCCAGCAGCCATATTAACAGGGGTGGAGGTGGGACTGAAGCTTTCTTT.

This chain uses TRBV2 with TRBJ2-5; possible D gene TRBD2, 7 bases. The CDR3 consists of 15 residues. V shed 7 bases and J shed 0 bases, with 15 bases lying between them. Germline V gene lookup returns CDR1 SNHLY and CDR2 FYNNEI. CDR3 nucleotide sequence: TGTGCCAGCAACAAGGGGGGGACGTACCAAGAGACCCAGTACTTC. It codes for CASNKGGTYQETQYF. Filled out from reference TRBV2 and TRBJ2-5, the complete variable domain reads EPEVTQTPSHQVTQMGQEVILRCVPISNHLYFYWYRQILGQKVEFLVSFYNNEISEKSEIFDDQFSVERPDGSNFTLKIRSTKLEDSAMYFCASNKGGTYQETQYFGPGTRLLVL.

This rearrangement joins TRBV7-2 to TRBJ2-4; D may be TRBD2 (6 bases). Trimming removed 5 bases at V and 3 bases at J, with 14 bases between. CDR1 SGHTA and CDR2 FQGNSA come from the germline V gene. The CDR3 loop spans 15 amino acids. Here the CDR3 DNA reads TGTGCCAGCAGCCCTCCCGGGACTTACAAAAACATTCAGTACTTC. Amino acids: CASSPPGTYKNIQYF.

This chain connects TRBV30 to TRBJ2-3, with 14 nucleotides matching TRBD2. Trimming took 8 bases from V and 4 from J; bases not matched to a gene: 8. The CDR3 is made up of 15 amino acids. Germline CDR1 is GTSNPN and CDR2 is SVGIG (reference sequence). CDR3 loop: CAADRGLAGADTQYF. CDR3 bases: TGTGCCGCGGACAGGGGACTAGCGGGGGCAGATACGCAGTATTTT.